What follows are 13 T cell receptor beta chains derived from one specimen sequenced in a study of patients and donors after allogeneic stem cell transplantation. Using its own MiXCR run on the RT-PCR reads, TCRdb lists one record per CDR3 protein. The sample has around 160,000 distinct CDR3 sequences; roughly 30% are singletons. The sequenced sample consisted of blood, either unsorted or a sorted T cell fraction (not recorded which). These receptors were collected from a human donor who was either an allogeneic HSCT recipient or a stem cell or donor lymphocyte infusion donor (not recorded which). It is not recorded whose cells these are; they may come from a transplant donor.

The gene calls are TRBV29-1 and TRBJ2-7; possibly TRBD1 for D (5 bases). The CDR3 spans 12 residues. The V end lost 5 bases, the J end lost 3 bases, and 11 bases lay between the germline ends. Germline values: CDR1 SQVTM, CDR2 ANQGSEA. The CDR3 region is CSVILRGYEQYF. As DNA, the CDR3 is TGCAGCGTTATTTTAAGGGGCTACGAGCAGTACTTC.

This CDR3 is CASTLVVAGTDTQYF. The CDR3 coding sequence is TGTGCCAGCACCTTGGTGGTAGCGGGAACAGATACGCAGTATTTT. The rearrangement uses TRBV27 and TRBJ2-3, with 8 bases lining up with TRBD2. The CDR3 runs 15 residues. Germline V CDR1 and CDR2: MNHEY, SMNVEV (reference sequence). With 7 bases clipped from V and 3 bases from J, the junction kept 9 bases outside the gene matches.

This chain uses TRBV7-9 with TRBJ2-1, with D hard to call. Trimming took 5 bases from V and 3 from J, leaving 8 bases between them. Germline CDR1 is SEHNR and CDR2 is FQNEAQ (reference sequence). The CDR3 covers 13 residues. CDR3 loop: CASSHDIYNEQFF. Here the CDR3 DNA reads TGTGCCAGCAGCCACGACATCTACAATGAGCAGTTCTTC.

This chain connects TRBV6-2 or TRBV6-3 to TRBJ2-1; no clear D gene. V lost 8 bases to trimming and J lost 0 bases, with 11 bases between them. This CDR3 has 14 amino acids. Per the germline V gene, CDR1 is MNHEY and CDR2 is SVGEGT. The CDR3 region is CASEGVRSYNEQFF. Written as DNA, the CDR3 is TGTGCCAGCGAAGGCGTCCGCTCCTACAATGAGCAGTTCTTC.

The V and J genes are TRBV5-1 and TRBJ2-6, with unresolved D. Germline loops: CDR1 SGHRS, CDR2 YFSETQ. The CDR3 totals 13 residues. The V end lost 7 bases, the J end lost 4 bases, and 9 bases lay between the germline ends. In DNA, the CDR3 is TGCGCCAGCGGGGATCGGGGGGCCAACGTCCTGACTTTC. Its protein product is CASGDRGANVLTF. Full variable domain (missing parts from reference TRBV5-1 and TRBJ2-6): KAGVTQTPRYLIKTRGQQVTLSCSPISGHRSVSWYQQTPGQGLQFLFEYFSETQRNKGNFPGRFSGRQFSNSRSEMNVSTLELGDSALYLCASGDRGANVLTFGAGSRLTVL.

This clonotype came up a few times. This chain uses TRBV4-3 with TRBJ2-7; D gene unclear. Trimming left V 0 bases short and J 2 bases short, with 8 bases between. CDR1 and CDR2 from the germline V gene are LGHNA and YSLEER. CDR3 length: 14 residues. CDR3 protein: CASSQEVLAYEQYF. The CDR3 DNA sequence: TGCGCCAGCAGCCAAGAGGTGCTAGCCTACGAGCAGTACTTC.

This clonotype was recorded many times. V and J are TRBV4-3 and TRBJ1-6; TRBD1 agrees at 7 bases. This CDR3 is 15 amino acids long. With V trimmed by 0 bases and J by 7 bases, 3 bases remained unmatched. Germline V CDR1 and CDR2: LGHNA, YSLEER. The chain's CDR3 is CASSQDPTGNSPLHF. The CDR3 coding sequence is TGCGCCAGCAGCCAAGACCCGACAGGGAATTCACCCCTCCACTTT.

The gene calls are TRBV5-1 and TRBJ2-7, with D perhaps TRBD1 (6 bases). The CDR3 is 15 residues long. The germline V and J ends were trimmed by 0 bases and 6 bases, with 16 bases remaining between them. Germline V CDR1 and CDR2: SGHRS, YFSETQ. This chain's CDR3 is CASSLDRDGSAEQYF. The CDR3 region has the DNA TGCGCCAGCAGCTTGGACAGGGATGGGTCCGCCGAGCAGTACTTC.

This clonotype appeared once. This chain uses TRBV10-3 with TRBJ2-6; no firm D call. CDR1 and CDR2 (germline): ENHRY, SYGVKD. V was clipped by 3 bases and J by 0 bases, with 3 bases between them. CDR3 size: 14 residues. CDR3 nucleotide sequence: TGTGCCATCAGTGATAGCTCTGGGGCCAACGTCCTGACTTTC. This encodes CAISDSSGANVLTF.

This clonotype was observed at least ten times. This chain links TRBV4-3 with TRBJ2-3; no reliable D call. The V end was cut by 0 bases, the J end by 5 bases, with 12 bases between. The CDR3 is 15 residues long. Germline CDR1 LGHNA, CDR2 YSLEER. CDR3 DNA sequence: TGCGCCAGCAGCCAAGACTCCGCCGGGCTAGATACGCAGTATTTT. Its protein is CASSQDSAGLDTQYF.

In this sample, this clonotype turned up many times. The CDR3 sequence is CASSTGPEAFF. DNA of the CDR3: TGTGCCAGCAGTACAGGGCCGGAGGCTTTCTTT. The chain employs TRBV12-3 or TRBV12-4 and TRBJ1-1; TRBD1 is a possible D gene (6 bases). CDR3 length: 11 residues. V was trimmed by 5 bases and J by 11 bases, leaving 12 bases between them.

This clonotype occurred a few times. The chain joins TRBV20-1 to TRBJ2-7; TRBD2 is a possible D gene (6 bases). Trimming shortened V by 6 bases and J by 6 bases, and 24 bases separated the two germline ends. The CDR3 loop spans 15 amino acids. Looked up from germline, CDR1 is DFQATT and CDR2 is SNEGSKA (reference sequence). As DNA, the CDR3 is TGCAGTGCCCAAGTCCAGCGACTAGTCATGGGCGAGCAGTACTTC. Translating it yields CSAQVQRLVMGEQYF.

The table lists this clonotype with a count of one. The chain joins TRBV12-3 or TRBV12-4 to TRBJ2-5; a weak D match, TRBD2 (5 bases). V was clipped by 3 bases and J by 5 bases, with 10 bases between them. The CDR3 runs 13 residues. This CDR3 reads CASSFGLYETQYF. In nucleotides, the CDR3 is TGTGCCAGCAGTTTTGGACTGTACGAGACCCAGTACTTC.